The clone carrying this TCR beta chain is a singleton in its sample. This CDR3 is built from 14 residues. The ends were cut back, 1 base at V and 6 bases at J, with 12 bases in the middle. CDR1 and CDR2 (germline): SNHLY, FYNNEI. This sample is drawn from a study of technical replicates of blood from a few donors. Profiled with immunoSEQ multiplex PCR; TCRdb holds only in-frame clones, not every one. The sample includes under 85,000 clones, around 92% of them seen just once. This receptor was taken from a human donor in good health. The chain has TRBV2 and TRBJ1-1; D uncertain. The sample consisted of T cells isolated from PBMCs. CDR3 amino acids: CASSEGGDTAEAFF. The DNA for the CDR3 is TGTGCCAGCAGTGAAGGCGGGGATACCGCTGAAGCTTTCTTT.